The 32 T cell receptor beta chains given below trace back to one sample, sequenced in a study of CD8+ T cells in alopecia areata. The treatment was: oral pan-JAK inhibitor, 5-10 mg twice daily. cDNA serving as the sequencing template came from extracted, reverse transcribed RNA. TCRdb's table, derived via immunoSEQ multiplex PCR, lists solely in-frame clones and lacks some. Here the sample spans about 110,000 clones, roughly 50% being singletons. The material sequenced was CD4+ T cells sorted from blood, taken at week 24, from a patient treated with tofacitinib. Every receptor here comes from a human donor with alopecia areata.

V gene TRBV19 combines with J gene TRBJ1-5; no firm D call. Trimming removed 6 bases from V and 5 bases from J, with 8 bases in between. The CDR3 runs to 12 residues. In germline, CDR1 is LNHDA, CDR2 SQIVND (reference sequence). CDR3 nucleotide sequence: TGTGCCAGTAGATGGGAGGATCAGCCCCAGCATTTT. This translates into CASRWEDQPQHF.

The chain links TRBV29-1 to TRBJ2-5, with D maybe TRBD1 (6 bases). The CDR3 has 12 amino acids. V was pared by 6 bases and J by 5 bases, with 13 bases between. Germline CDR1 is SQVTM and CDR2 is ANQGSEA. CDR3 in amino acids: CSVTGLMETQYF. The CDR3 DNA reads as TGCAGCGTCACAGGGTTAATGGAGACCCAGTACTTC.

The rearrangement joins TRBV5-1 to TRBJ1-2; D gene unclear. Looked up from germline, CDR1 is SGHRS and CDR2 is YFSETQ. The CDR3 spans 16 residues. The V end was cut by 4 bases, the J end by 0 bases, with 16 bases between. This chain's CDR3 is CASSRALGEANYGYTF. The CDR3 coding sequence is TGCGCCAGCAGCAGGGCCCTCGGGGAAGCTAACTATGGCTACACCTTC.

This clone appeared a few times. The chain links TRBV7-2 to TRBJ1-1, with D possibly matching TRBD1 (5 bases). The CDR3 contains 15 residues. Trimming removed 2 bases at V and 4 bases at J, with 14 bases between. Germline V gene data show CDR1 as SGHTA and CDR2 as FQGNSA. In DNA form, the CDR3 reads TGTGCCAGCAGCTTACAAAGGTTTGGGGGCACTGAAGCTTTCTTT. It yields the protein CASSLQRFGGTEAFF.

The chain is built from TRBV19 and TRBJ1-2; the D gene is possibly TRBD1 (6 bases). Trimming removed 3 bases from V and 7 bases from J, with 12 bases in between. In germline, CDR1 is LNHDA, CDR2 SQIVND (reference sequence). The CDR3 loop spans 13 amino acids. The CDR3 nucleotides read TGTGCCAGTAGTATGAAGGGGGGGTTTGGCTACACCTTC. It encodes CASSMKGGFGYTF.

The genes are TRBV27 and TRBJ2-7; 7 nucleotides match TRBD1. Germline V gene data show CDR1 as MNHEY and CDR2 as SMNVEV (reference sequence). The length of the CDR3 is 16 residues. After removal of 6 bases from V and 6 bases from J, the junction contained 17 bases not matched to a gene. The CDR3: CASRPRVEGAPLEQYF. The DNA for the CDR3 is TGTGCCAGCAGGCCCCGGGTCGAGGGGGCCCCCCTCGAGCAGTACTTC.

In DNA form, the CDR3 reads TGCGCCAGCAGCTTGGTAAGCTTGAACACTGAAGCTTTCTTT. Protein: CASSLVSLNTEAFF. This chain links TRBV5-1 with TRBJ1-1; D remains unclear. This CDR3 spans 14 amino acids. V dropped 0 bases and J dropped 0 bases, with 6 bases sitting between them. The germline CDR1 and CDR2 sequences are SGHRS and YFSETQ.

The chain couples TRBV4-1 to TRBJ1-2, with 8 bases fitting TRBD1. With 4 bases clipped from V and 8 bases from J, the junction kept 12 bases outside the gene matches. CDR1 and CDR2 (germline): MGHRA, YSYEKL. The CDR3 sequence is 15 residues long. The CDR3: CASSPGQGPTEGYTF. The CDR3 nucleotides read TGCGCCAGCAGCCCAGGACAGGGCCCCACGGAGGGCTACACCTTC.

The V gene is TRBV5-4, the J gene TRBJ2-1; a possible D gene is TRBD1 (7 bases). The CDR3 covers 16 residues. V dropped 4 bases and J dropped 3 bases, with 17 bases sitting between them. From germline, CDR1 is SGHNT and CDR2 YYREEE (reference sequence). The CDR3 here is CASSARQGGDYNEQFF. Here the CDR3 DNA reads TGTGCCAGCAGCGCCCGACAGGGAGGAGACTACAATGAGCAGTTCTTC.

The rearrangement joins TRBV7-2 to TRBJ2-1, with D uncertain. Germline V gene sequence: CDR1 SGHTA, CDR2 FQGNSA. V shed 4 bases and J shed 6 bases, with 10 bases lying between them. CDR3 length equals 13 residues. Written as DNA, the CDR3 is TGTGCCAGCAGCTCTTACAGTACCAATGAGCAGTTCTTC. This translates into CASSSYSTNEQFF.

In its sample, this clone was seen many times. The CDR3 here is CASSQDLRRTGGSYEQYF. The CDR3 nucleotides read TGCGCCAGCAGCCAAGATTTACGCCGGACAGGGGGATCCTACGAGCAGTACTTC. This sequence joins TRBV4-3 and TRBJ2-7; 10 bases are a match to TRBD1. There are 18 residues in the CDR3. CDR1 is LGHNA and CDR2 is YSLEER in the germline V gene. The J segment lost 1 base and the V segment lost 0 bases, leaving 9 bases of the junction unmatched.

This chain joins TRBV27 and TRBJ2-1; TRBD1 matches 11 bases. Germline V lookup: CDR1 MNHEY, CDR2 SMNVEV (reference sequence). The junction had 6 bases not matched to a gene; V was cut back by 3 bases and J by 8 bases. The CDR3 is 15 amino acids. Written as DNA, the CDR3 is TGTGCCAGCAGTTTTAAGGACAGGGGGCACTATGAGCAGTTCTTC. Protein product: CASSFKDRGHYEQFF.

The table lists this clone with a few counts. This chain links TRBV25-1 with TRBJ2-7; TRBD1 matches at 8 bases. Germline CDR1 MGHDK, CDR2 SYGVNS. With 7 bases clipped from V and 4 bases from J, the junction kept 9 bases outside the gene matches. This CDR3 has 14 residues. DNA of the CDR3: TGTGCCAGCACAGTCGGGACAGGATATTACGAGCAGTACTTC. Translating gives CASTVGTGYYEQYF.

This clone was picked up a small number of times. The chain joins TRBV10-2 to TRBJ1-1, with 7 nucleotides matching TRBD1. J gave up 8 bases and V 6 bases, and 6 bases lay outside the gene matches. Germline CDR1 is WSHSY and CDR2 is SAAADI. CDR3 length: 12 amino acids. The CDR3 DNA follows: TGCGCCAGCAGGGGACTCAGGGGGGAAGCTTTCTTT. Amino acids: CASRGLRGEAFF.

The gene calls are TRBV29-1 and TRBJ1-2; perhaps TRBD1 as D (5 bases). Germline assignment: CDR1 SQVTM and CDR2 ANQGSEA. The CDR3 has 12 amino acids. V lost 6 bases and J lost 6, with 14 bases in between. CDR3 amino acids: CSVVHQGDGYTF. Written as DNA, the CDR3 is TGCAGCGTCGTCCATCAGGGTGATGGCTACACCTTC.

This clone is a singleton in its sample. The V and J genes are TRBV4-1 and TRBJ2-7; tentative D call: TRBD2 (5 bases). V was cut by 3 bases and J by 5 bases, with 20 bases left in between. CDR3 size: 16 residues. CDR1 MGHRA and CDR2 YSYEKL come from the germline V gene. Here the CDR3 reads CASSHPARAGRNEQYF. The CDR3 bases are TGCGCCAGCAGCCATCCCGCGAGGGCAGGAAGGAACGAGCAGTACTTC.

This clone was seen more than once but under ten times. The rearrangement joins TRBV2 to TRBJ2-2; TRBD1 might be the D (6 bases). The CDR3 has 14 residues. V was cut by 5 bases and J by 2 bases, with 9 bases left in between. Germline CDR1 and CDR2: SNHLY and FYNNEI. The CDR3 here is CASSHRENTGELFF. The DNA for the CDR3 is TGTGCCAGCAGTCACAGGGAAAACACCGGGGAGCTGTTTTTT.

The chain recombines TRBV4-3 with TRBJ2-7, with D possibly TRBD1 on 8 matching bases. The CDR3 has 13 amino acids. V was clipped by 5 bases and J by 5 bases, with 13 bases between them. Per germline, CDR1 LGHNA and CDR2 YSLEER. CDR3 protein: CASSLQGGDEQYF. CDR3 nucleotide sequence: TGCGCCAGCAGCTTACAGGGGGGGGACGAGCAGTACTTC.

Only a few counts were recorded for this clone. V and J are TRBV5-1 and TRBJ2-6; D is unclear. Deletions cut 0 bases from V and 0 bases from J, with 13 bases between. The germline V gene encodes CDR1 SGHRS and CDR2 YFSETQ. CDR3 size: 18 residues. For the CDR3, the DNA is TGCGCCAGCAGCTTGGCCGATGGCAGACCCTCTGGGGCCAACGTCCTGACTTTC. It encodes CASSLADGRPSGANVLTF.

This chain connects TRBV7-2 to TRBJ2-2, with 8 bases identical to TRBD2. This CDR3 is 14 amino acids long. The V segment lost 4 bases and the J segment 4 bases; nucleotides outside the gene matches: 2. Germline V lookup: CDR1 SGHTA, CDR2 FQGNSA. CDR3 region: CASSSLAGTGELFF. In DNA form, the CDR3 reads TGTGCCAGCAGCTCCCTAGCGGGCACCGGGGAGCTGTTTTTT.

The chain is built from TRBV29-1 and TRBJ2-5; TRBD2 aligns across 11 bases. Per germline, CDR1 SQVTM and CDR2 ANQGSEA. CDR3 size: 16 residues. The junction had 15 bases not matched to a gene; V was cut back by 7 bases and J by 5 bases. The CDR3 coding sequence is TGCAGCGGAATGATAGGGACTAGCGGATCCTGGGAGACCCAGTACTTC. Protein sequence: CSGMIGTSGSWETQYF.

The chain is built from TRBV7-6 and TRBJ2-5, with 7 bases identical to TRBD1. V dropped 3 bases and J dropped 2; count of bases not matched to a gene: 0. CDR1 and CDR2 from the germline V gene are SGHVS and FNYEAQ. This CDR3 is 13 amino acids long. CDR3 protein: CASSLGQQETQYF. CDR3 DNA: TGTGCCAGCAGCTTGGGACAGCAAGAGACCCAGTACTTC.

The CDR3 loop reads CASSRGQVNTEAFF. Written as DNA, the CDR3 is TGTGCCAGCAGTCGGGGACAGGTGAACACTGAAGCTTTCTTT. The rearrangement uses TRBV7-8 and TRBJ1-1; 8 nucleotides line up with TRBD1. Germline lookup yields CDR1 SGHVS and CDR2 FQNEAQ. The CDR3 totals 14 residues. With 6 bases clipped from V and 0 bases from J, the junction kept 3 bases outside the gene matches.

V gene TRBV27 combines with J gene TRBJ1-6; possible D gene TRBD1, 6 bases. CDR1 and CDR2 (germline): MNHEY, SMNVEV (reference sequence). The CDR3 is made up of 15 amino acids. The germline V and J ends were trimmed by 6 bases and 7 bases, with 16 bases remaining between them. The CDR3 bases are TGTGCCAGCAGAATGGTGGGGGGCGGCAATTCACCCCTCCACTTT. Amino acid sequence: CASRMVGGGNSPLHF.

The table lists this clone with a few counts. The rearrangement links TRBV7-8 to TRBJ2-5; D remains ambiguous. The V and J ends lost 5 bases and 3 bases respectively, with 10 bases between them. This CDR3 region has 13 residues. Per the germline V gene, CDR1 is SGHVS and CDR2 is FQNEAQ. The CDR3 here is CASSPRLKETQYF. The CDR3 nucleotides are TGTGCCAGCAGCCCCCGTCTGAAAGAGACCCAGTACTTC.

This clone occurred once. The chain is built from TRBV2 and TRBJ2-3; 9 nucleotides align to TRBD2. Per germline, CDR1 SNHLY and CDR2 FYNNEI. This CDR3 region has 14 residues. With V trimmed by 10 bases and J by 7 bases, 12 bases remained unmatched. The DNA for the CDR3 is TGTGCCACCCGAGCGGGGGGTCCCGGGAATACGCAGTATTTT. Encoded protein: CATRAGGPGNTQYF.

The V call is TRBV18, the J call TRBJ2-7; TRBD1 might be the D (5 bases). Trimming pared 0 bases from V and 4 bases from J, leaving 7 bases between. Germline CDR1 is KGHSH and CDR2 is LQKENI. The CDR3 runs 13 residues. CDR3 amino acids: CASSPPPGYEQYF. The CDR3, as DNA: TGTGCCAGCTCACCACCTCCAGGGTACGAGCAGTACTTC.

The V call is TRBV30, the J call TRBJ1-6; perhaps TRBD1 as D (6 bases). The CDR3 is 13 amino acids. Trimming took off 2 bases at V and 9 bases at J, with 11 bases between the two ends. Looked up from germline, CDR1 is GTSNPN and CDR2 is SVGIG (reference sequence). The CDR3 nucleotides read TGTGCCTGGAGTCGGCAGGGGACTTCACCCCTCCACTTT. Translated: CAWSRQGTSPLHF.

The chain has TRBV27 and TRBJ1-6; D is undetermined. The V end lost 2 bases, the J end lost 8 bases, and 7 bases lay between the germline ends. CDR1 is MNHEY, CDR2 SMNVEV, per germline (reference sequence). The CDR3 is 13 residues long. CDR3 nucleotides: TGTGCCAGCAGTTTACACGGGGATTCACCCCTCCACTTT. As protein: CASSLHGDSPLHF.

V gene TRBV28 combines with J gene TRBJ2-7; 11 bases match TRBD1. Germline V lookup: CDR1 MDHEN, CDR2 SYDVKM. V trimming: 6 bases; J trimming: 3 bases; junction bases outside the gene matches: 10. This CDR3 contains 16 residues. CDR3 nucleotides: TGTGCCAGCAGGGGAGCCGGGACAGGGGGTTACTACGAGCAGTACTTC. It specifies CASRGAGTGGYYEQYF.

With regard to this clone: The junction departs from the called germline gene at one end, perhaps through a read error. The V call is TRBV7-3, the J call TRBJ2-3; possibly TRBD1 for D (5 bases). The CDR3 has 14 amino acids. Germline V gene sequence: CDR1 SGHTA, CDR2 FQGTGA. In nucleotides, the CDR3 is TGTGCCAGCAGCCCCCCGTTTTTGACAGTTACGCAGTATTTT. This gives the protein CASSPPFLTVTQYF.

On this clone: This specimen includes other DNA sequences encoding the same CDR3. The chain employs TRBV7-2 and TRBJ1-6; 10 bases agree with TRBD1. Germline CDR1 is SGHTA and CDR2 is FQGNSA. With 3 bases clipped from V and 9 bases from J, the junction kept 2 bases outside the gene matches. The CDR3 totals 14 residues. The CDR3 reads CASSFGQGGSPLHF. As DNA, the CDR3 is TGTGCCAGCAGCTTTGGACAGGGGGGTTCACCCCTCCACTTT.